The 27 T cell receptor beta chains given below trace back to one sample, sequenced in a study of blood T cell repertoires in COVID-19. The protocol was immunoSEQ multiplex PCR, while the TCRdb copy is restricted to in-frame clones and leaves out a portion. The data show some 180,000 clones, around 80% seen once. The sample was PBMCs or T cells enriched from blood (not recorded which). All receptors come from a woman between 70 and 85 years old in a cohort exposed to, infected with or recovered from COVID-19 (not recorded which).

The CDR3 nucleotides read TGTGCCAGCAGCCCGGCTCCAGGGGGCCGGGACGAGCAGTACTTC. This gives the protein CASSPAPGGRDEQYF. The rearrangement links TRBV6-6 to TRBJ2-7; 8 positions match TRBD1. The CDR3 spans 15 residues. The ends lost 6 bases at V and 5 bases at J; junction bases unmatched: 12. The germline V gene has CDR1 MNHNY and CDR2 SVGAGI (reference sequence).

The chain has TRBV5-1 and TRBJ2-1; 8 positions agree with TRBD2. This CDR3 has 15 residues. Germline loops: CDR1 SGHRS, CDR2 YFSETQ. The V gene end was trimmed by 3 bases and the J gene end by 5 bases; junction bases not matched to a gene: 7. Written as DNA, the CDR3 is TGCGCCAGCAGCTCGGGACTAGTATCCAACAATGAGCAGTTCTTC. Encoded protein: CASSSGLVSNNEQFF.

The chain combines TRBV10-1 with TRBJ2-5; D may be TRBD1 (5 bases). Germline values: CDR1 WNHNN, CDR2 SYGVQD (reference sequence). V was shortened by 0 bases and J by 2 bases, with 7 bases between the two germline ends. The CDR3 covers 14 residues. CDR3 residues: CASSESTAQETQYF. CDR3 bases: TGCGCCAGCAGTGAGTCGACAGCACAAGAGACCCAGTACTTC.

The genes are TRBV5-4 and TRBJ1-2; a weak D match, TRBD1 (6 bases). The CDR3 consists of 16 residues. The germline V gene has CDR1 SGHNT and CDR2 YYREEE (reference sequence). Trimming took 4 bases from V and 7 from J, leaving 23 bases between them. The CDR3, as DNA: TGTGCCAGCAGCCCTGGGGCAGGGACAACCTTCGGTGGCTACACCTTC. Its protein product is CASSPGAGTTFGGYTF.

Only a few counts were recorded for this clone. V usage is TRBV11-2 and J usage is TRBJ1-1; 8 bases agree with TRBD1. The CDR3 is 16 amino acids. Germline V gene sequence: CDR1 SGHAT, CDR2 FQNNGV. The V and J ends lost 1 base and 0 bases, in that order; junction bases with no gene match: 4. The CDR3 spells CASSLGWDRLNTEAFF. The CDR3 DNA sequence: TGTGCCAGCAGCTTAGGCTGGGACAGGCTGAACACTGAAGCTTTCTTT. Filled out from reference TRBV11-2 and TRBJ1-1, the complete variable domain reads EAGVAQSPRYKIIEKRQSVAFWCNPISGHATLYWYQQILGQGPKLLIQFQNNGVVDDSQLPKDRFSAERLKGVDSTLKIQPAKLEDSAVYLCASSLGWDRLNTEAFFGQGTRLTVV.

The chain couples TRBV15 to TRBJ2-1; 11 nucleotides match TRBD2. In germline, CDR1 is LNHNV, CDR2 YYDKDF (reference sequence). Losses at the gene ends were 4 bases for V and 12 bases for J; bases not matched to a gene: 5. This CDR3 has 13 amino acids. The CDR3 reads CATSKGLAESQFF. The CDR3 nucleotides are TGTGCCACCAGCAAGGGACTAGCGGAATCGCAGTTCTTC.

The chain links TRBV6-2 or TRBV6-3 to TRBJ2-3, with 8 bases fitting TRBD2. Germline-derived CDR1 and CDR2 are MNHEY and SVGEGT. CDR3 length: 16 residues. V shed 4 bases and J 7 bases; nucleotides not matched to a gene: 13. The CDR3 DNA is TGTGCCAGCAGTTCCCCTCCGGCGGGGGGCACCCATACGCAGTATTTT. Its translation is CASSSPPAGGTHTQYF.

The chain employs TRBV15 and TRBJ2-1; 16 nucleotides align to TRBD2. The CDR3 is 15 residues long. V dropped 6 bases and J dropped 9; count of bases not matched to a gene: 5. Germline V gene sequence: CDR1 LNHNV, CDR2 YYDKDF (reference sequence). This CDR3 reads CATRGTSGRAGEQFF. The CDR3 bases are TGTGCCACCAGGGGGACTAGCGGGAGGGCCGGTGAGCAGTTCTTC. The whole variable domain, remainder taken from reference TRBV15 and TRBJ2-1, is DAMVIQNPRYQVTQFGKPVTLSCSQTLNHNVMYWYQQKSSQAPKLLFHYYDKDFNNEADTPDNFQSRRPNTSFCFLDIRSPGLGDTAMYLCATRGTSGRAGEQFFGPGTRLTVL.

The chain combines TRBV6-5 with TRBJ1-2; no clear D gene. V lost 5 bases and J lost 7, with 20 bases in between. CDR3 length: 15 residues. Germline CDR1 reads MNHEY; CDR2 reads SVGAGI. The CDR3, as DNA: TGTGCCAGCAGTCCGCCGGTCGCGGGATGTGCTGGCTACACCTTC. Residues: CASSPPVAGCAGYTF.

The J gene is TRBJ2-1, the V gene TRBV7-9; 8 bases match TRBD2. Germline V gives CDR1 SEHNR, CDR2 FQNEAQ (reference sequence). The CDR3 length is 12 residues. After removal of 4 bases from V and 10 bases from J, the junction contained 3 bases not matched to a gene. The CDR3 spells CASSSPGGEQFF. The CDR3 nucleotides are TGTGCCAGCAGCTCCCCGGGGGGGGAGCAGTTCTTC.

The CDR3 nucleotides are TGCGCCAGCAGCTTGGGCGGGGAAGCTTTCTTT. As protein: CASSLGGEAFF. The chain uses TRBV5-1 and TRBJ1-1; D ambiguous. The CDR3 runs to 11 residues. Germline V CDR1 and CDR2: SGHRS, YFSETQ. The germline V and J ends were trimmed by 0 bases and 8 bases, with 5 bases remaining between them.

The CDR3 DNA is TGTGCCAGCAGCCAAGATTGGAGCGGGAGGAACTACGGGGCCCAGTACTTC. Translation gives CASSQDWSGRNYGAQYF. The V and J genes are TRBV3-1 (or the pseudogene TRBV3-2) and TRBJ2-5; 9 positions agree with TRBD2. V shed 0 bases, J shed 9 bases, and the junction held 14 bases outside the gene matches. The CDR3 has 17 residues. The germline gives CDR1 LGHDT, CDR2 YNNKEL (reference sequence).

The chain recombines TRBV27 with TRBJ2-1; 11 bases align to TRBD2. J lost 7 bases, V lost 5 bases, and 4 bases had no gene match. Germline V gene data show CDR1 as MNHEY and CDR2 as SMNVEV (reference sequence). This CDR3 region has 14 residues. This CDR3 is CASSLGLAGNEQFF. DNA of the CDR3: TGTGCCAGCAGTCTCGGACTAGCGGGTAATGAGCAGTTCTTC.

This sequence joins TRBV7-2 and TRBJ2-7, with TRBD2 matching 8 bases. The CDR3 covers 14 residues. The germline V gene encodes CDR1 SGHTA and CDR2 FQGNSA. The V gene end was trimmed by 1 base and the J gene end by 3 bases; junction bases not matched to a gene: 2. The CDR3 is CASSLDTSGYEQYF. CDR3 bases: TGTGCCAGCAGCTTAGATACTAGCGGCTACGAGCAGTACTTC.

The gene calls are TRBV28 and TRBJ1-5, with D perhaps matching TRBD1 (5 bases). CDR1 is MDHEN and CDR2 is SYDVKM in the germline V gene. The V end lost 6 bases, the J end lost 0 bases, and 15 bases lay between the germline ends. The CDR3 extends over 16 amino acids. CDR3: CASSPGRVYSNQPQHF. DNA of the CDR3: TGTGCCAGCAGCCCGGGCAGGGTGTATAGCAATCAGCCCCAGCATTTT.

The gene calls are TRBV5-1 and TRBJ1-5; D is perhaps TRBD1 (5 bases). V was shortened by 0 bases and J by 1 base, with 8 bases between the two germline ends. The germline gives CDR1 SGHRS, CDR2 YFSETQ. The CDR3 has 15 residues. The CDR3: CASSLDGGSNQPQHF. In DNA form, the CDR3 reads TGCGCCAGCAGCTTGGACGGGGGGAGCAATCAGCCCCAGCATTTT.

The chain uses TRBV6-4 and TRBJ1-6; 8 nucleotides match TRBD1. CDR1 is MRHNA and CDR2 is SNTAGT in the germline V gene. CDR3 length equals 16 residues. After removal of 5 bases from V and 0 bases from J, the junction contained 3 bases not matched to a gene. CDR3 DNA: TGTGCCAGCAGTCGAACAGGGGGCTCCTATAATTCACCCCTCCACTTT. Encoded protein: CASSRTGGSYNSPLHF.

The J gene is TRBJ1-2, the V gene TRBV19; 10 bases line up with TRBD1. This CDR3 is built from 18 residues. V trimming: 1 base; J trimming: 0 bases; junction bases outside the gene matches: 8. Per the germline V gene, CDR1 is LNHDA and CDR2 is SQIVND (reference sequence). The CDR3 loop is CASSIGPGQGSTNYGYTF. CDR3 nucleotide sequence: TGTGCCAGTAGTATAGGCCCGGGACAGGGGTCTACTAACTATGGCTACACCTTC.

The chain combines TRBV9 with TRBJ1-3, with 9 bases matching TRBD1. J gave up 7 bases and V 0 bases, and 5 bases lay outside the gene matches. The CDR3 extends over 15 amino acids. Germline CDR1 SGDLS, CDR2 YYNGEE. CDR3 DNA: TGTGCCAGCAGCGTAGCGACAGGGACAGGGAACACCATATATTTT. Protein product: CASSVATGTGNTIYF.

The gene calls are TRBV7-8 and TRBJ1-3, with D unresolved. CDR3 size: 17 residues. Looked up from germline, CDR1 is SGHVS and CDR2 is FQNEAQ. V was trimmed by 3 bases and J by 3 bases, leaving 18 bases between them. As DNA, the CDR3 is TGTGCCAGCAGCTTTTCCTGGTCGAGGCACCTTGGAAACACCATATATTTT. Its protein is CASSFSWSRHLGNTIYF.

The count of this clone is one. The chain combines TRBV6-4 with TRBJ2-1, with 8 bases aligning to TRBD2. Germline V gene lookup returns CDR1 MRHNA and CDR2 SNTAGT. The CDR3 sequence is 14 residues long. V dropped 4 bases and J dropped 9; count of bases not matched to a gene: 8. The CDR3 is CASSVERGISEQFF. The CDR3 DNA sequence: TGTGCCAGCAGTGTCGAGCGGGGGATTAGTGAGCAGTTCTTC.

The DNA for the CDR3 is TGTGCCAGCAGTTCCGCGGTCGGCTATAATTCACCCCTCCACTTT. It specifies CASSSAVGYNSPLHF. V and J are TRBV28 and TRBJ1-6; D remains unclear. The V end was cut by 4 bases, the J end by 3 bases, with 10 bases between. Germline V lookup: CDR1 MDHEN, CDR2 SYDVKM. This CDR3 is built from 15 residues.

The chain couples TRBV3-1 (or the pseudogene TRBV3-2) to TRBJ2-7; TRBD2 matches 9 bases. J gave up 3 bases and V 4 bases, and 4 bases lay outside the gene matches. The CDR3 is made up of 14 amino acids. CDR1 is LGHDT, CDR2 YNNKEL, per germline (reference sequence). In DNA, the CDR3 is TGTGCCAGCAGCCTAGCGGGAGAGGGCTACGAGCAGTACTTC. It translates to CASSLAGEGYEQYF.

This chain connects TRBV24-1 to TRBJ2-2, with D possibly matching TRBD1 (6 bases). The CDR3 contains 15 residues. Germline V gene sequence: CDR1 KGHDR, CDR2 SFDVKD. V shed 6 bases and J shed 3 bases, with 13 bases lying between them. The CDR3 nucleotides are TGTGCCACCAGTACTCAGGACAGCTACACCGGGGAGCTGTTTTTT. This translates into CATSTQDSYTGELFF.

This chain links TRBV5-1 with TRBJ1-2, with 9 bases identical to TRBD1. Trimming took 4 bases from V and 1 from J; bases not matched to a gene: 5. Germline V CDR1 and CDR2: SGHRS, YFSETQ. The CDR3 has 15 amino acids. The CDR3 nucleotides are TGCGCCAGCAGCGGACAGGGGACGAGTAACTATGGCTACACCTTC. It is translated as CASSGQGTSNYGYTF. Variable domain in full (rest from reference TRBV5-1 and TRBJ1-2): KAGVTQTPRYLIKTRGQQVTLSCSPISGHRSVSWYQQTPGQGLQFLFEYFSETQRNKGNFPGRFSGRQFSNSRSEMNVSTLELGDSALYLCASSGQGTSNYGYTFGSGTRLTVV.

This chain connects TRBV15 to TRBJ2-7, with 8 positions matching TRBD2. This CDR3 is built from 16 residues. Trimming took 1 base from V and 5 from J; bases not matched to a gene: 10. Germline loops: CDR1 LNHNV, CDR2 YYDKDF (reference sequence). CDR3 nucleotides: TGTGCCACCAGCAGAGGGAGGGCGGGAGGTCTCAACGAGCAGTACTTC. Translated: CATSRGRAGGLNEQYF.

The CDR3 DNA follows: TGCGCCAGCAGCAAACCGGGACAGGGCTACGAGCAGTACTTC. Protein: CASSKPGQGYEQYF. The chain employs TRBV5-1 and TRBJ2-7, with 9 bases that match TRBD1. V gave up 4 bases and J gave up 3 bases; unmatched junction bases: 5. In germline, CDR1 is SGHRS, CDR2 YFSETQ. This CDR3 spans 14 amino acids. The full variable domain, in which reference TRBV5-1 and TRBJ2-7 provide the parts outside the CDR3, is KAGVTQTPRYLIKTRGQQVTLSCSPISGHRSVSWYQQTPGQGLQFLFEYFSETQRNKGNFPGRFSGRQFSNSRSEMNVSTLELGDSALYLCASSKPGQGYEQYFGPGTRLTVT.